A selection of T cell receptor beta chains follows, all from one sample in a study of blood T cells in healthy people across ages. TCRdb re-analysed the 5' RACE reads in MiXCR, keeping a single row per CDR3 protein. Here the sample spans around 650,000 distinct CDR3 sequences, approximately 30% being singletons. The material sequenced was blood. Receptors originate from a woman of 80 years or more in good health. Each CDR3 is given with its conserved first and last residue. A D gene is named only where the DNA matches it firmly. For some rows the clone size is stated as once, few or many, or as a class when expanded; others skip it.

v_call,d_call,j_call,clone_size,cdr3_aa,cdr3_nt
TRBV6-6,NA,TRBJ1-4,many,CASVLMGGAVSREKLFF,TGTGCCAGCGTCTTGATGGGGGGCGCCGTCAGTAGGGAAAAACTGTTTTTT
TRBV2,TRBD1,TRBJ1-4,many,CASSQGQGRGEKLFF,TGTGCCAGCAGCCAAGGACAGGGGCGGGGAGAAAAACTGTTTTTT
TRBV20-1,NA,TRBJ1-1,few,CSARSGGAVNTEAFF,TGCAGTGCTAGAAGTGGGGGCGCGGTGAACACTGAAGCTTTCTTT
TRBV2,NA,TRBJ2-1,many,CASMVDNEQFF,TGTGCCAGCATGGTAGACAATGAGCAGTTCTTC
TRBV20-1,NA,TRBJ1-1,many,CSSPGATTEAFF,TGCAGTTCCCCCGGGGCCACCACTGAAGCTTTCTTT
TRBV5-4,TRBD1,TRBJ1-6,NA,CASSLSQGGSYNSPFHF,TGTGCCAGCAGCTTGTCCCAGGGGGGGTCCTATAATTCACCCTTCCACTTT
TRBV6-1,NA,TRBJ1-2,NA,CASSDSAGDYGYTF,TGTGCCAGCAGTGATTCTGCAGGGGACTATGGCTACACCTTC
TRBV28,NA,TRBJ2-5,few,CASSPVRAPAHNEQYF,TGTGCCAGCAGTCCGGTGAGGGCCCCAGCACACAATGAGCAGTACTTC
TRBV6-6,TRBD1,TRBJ1-6,NA,CASSPGQVAYNSPLHF,TGTGCCAGCTCCCCGGGACAGGTGGCCTATAATTCACCCCTCCACTTT
TRBV5-1,NA,TRBJ2-1,many,CASSLSLAGYNEQFF,TGCGCCAGCAGCTTGAGCCTAGCTGGGTACAATGAGCAGTTCTTC
TRBV20-1,NA,TRBJ1-4,few,CSAIGIPSGPNEKLFF,TGCAGTGCTATAGGCATCCCCTCCGGGCCGAATGAAAAACTGTTTTTT
TRBV7-2,NA,TRBJ2-7,many,CASSLSLMPPHEQYF,TGTGCCAGCAGCTTAAGCCTGATGCCCCCCCACGAGCAGTACTTC
TRBV7-2,TRBD1,TRBJ2-4,once,CASSLAGGASENIQYF,TGTGCCAGCAGCTTAGCAGGGGGCGCGTCGGAAAACATTCAGTACTTC
TRBV7-2,TRBD1,TRBJ1-6,NA,CASRSDRGYNSPLHF,TGTGCCAGCAGATCGGACAGGGGGTATAATTCACCCCTCCACTTT
TRBV27,NA,TRBJ1-2,many,CASSSGLSPDVGYTF,TGTGCCAGCAGTTCGGGACTCAGCCCGGATGTCGGCTACACCTTC
TRBV9,TRBD1,TRBJ2-7,NA,CASSPRQGSLYEQYF,TGTGCCAGCAGCCCCCGACAGGGTTCCCTCTACGAGCAGTACTTC
TRBV5-1,NA,TRBJ2-6,few,CASSLLGERANVLTF,TGCGCCAGCAGCCTGCTGGGGGAGAGGGCCAACGTCCTGACTTTC
TRBV29-1,NA,TRBJ2-5,many,CSVELALETQYF,TGCAGCGTTGAATTAGCCCTGGAGACCCAGTACTTC
TRBV20-1,NA,TRBJ2-1,NA,CSARSGLRYNEQFF,TGCAGTGCCCGTTCGGGACTGCGCTACAATGAGCAGTTCTTC
TRBV15,TRBD2,TRBJ2-5,many,CATSLSRTSGRETQYF,TGTGCCACCAGTTTATCCAGGACTAGCGGTAGGGAGACCCAGTACTTC
TRBV20-1,NA,TRBJ1-5,NA,CSASDPLTGRNQPQHF,TGCAGTGCTAGCGACCCCTTGACAGGCCGCAATCAGCCCCAGCATTTT
TRBV5-1,TRBD1,TRBJ2-5,many,CASSLGTDQETQYF,TGCGCCAGCAGCTTAGGGACAGATCAAGAGACCCAGTACTTC
TRBV7-9,NA,TRBJ2-3,many,CASSIDLALSPTQYF,TGTGCCAGCTCTATCGACTTAGCTCTAAGTCCTACGCAGTATTTT
TRBV19,NA,TRBJ2-5,many,CASSIARDGQETQYF,TGTGCCAGTAGTATAGCCCGGGACGGCCAAGAGACCCAGTACTTC
TRBV24-1,TRBD1,TRBJ2-5,NA,CATSDVSQGVYQETQYF,TGTGCCACCAGTGATGTATCCCAGGGGGTCTACCAAGAGACCCAGTACTTC
TRBV20-1,NA,TRBJ2-3,many,CSARDWRGGSTDTQYF,TGCAGTGCTAGAGATTGGCGGGGCGGAAGCACAGATACGCAGTATTTT
TRBV15,NA,TRBJ2-1,many,CATSTDPEGEPCKGQFF,TGTGCCACCAGCACCGATCCGGAAGGGGAACCCTGCAAGGGGCAGTTCTTC
TRBV4-1,NA,TRBJ2-7,NA,CASSDGTPNYEQYF,TGCGCCAGCAGCGACGGGACCCCAAACTACGAGCAGTACTTC
TRBV5-1,NA,TRBJ1-4,NA,CVSTRSPTVEKLFF,TGCGTCAGCACCCGAAGTCCTACGGTTGAAAAACTGTTTTTT
TRBV20-1,TRBD1,TRBJ2-7,many,CSASHQGDRGIYEQYF,TGCAGTGCTAGCCATCAGGGGGACAGGGGGATCTACGAGCAGTACTTC
TRBV29-1,TRBD2,TRBJ2-7,few,CSARRGDYEQYF,TGCAGCGCCAGGCGGGGGGATTACGAGCAGTACTTC
TRBV5-1,TRBD1,TRBJ2-7,many,CASSSLGQGGEQYF,TGCGCCAGCAGCTCACTGGGACAGGGAGGCGAGCAGTACTTC
TRBV9,TRBD1,TRBJ1-6,NA,CASSAGDRAYNSPLHF,TGTGCCAGCAGCGCCGGGGACAGAGCATATAATTCACCCCTCCACTTT
TRBV12-3/TRBV12-4,TRBD2,TRBJ2-5,many,CASSPPGGRPGTQYF,TGTGCCAGCAGTCCCCCGGGGGGGAGGCCGGGGACCCAGTACTTC
TRBV6-2/TRBV6-3,TRBD1,TRBJ2-3,many,CASSFDPPGQGASTDTQYF,TGTGCCAGCAGTTTCGATCCCCCGGGACAGGGGGCTAGCACAGATACGCAGTATTTT
TRBV19,NA,TRBJ2-7,NA,CASSIVIGDSEQYF,TGTGCCAGTAGTATAGTTATCGGAGACTCGGAGCAGTACTTC
TRBV5-4,NA,TRBJ1-2,NA,CASSSEGHGYTF,TGTGCCAGCAGCTCGGAGGGACATGGCTACACCTTC
TRBV20-1,TRBD2,TRBJ2-5,NA,CSARDAGGAETQYF,TGCAGTGCTAGAGACGCCGGGGGGGCGGAGACCCAGTACTTC
TRBV28,NA,TRBJ2-3,many,CASSRPDTDTQYF,TGTGCCAGCAGCCGCCCAGACACAGATACGCAGTATTTT
TRBV6-2/TRBV6-3,NA,TRBJ1-1,many,CASRDGGLTEAFF,TGTGCCAGCAGGGATGGGGGGCTCACTGAAGCTTTCTTT
TRBV29-1,TRBD1,TRBJ1-2,NA,CSVATGSGYYGYTF,TGCAGCGTTGCGACAGGGAGCGGCTATTATGGCTACACCTTC
TRBV30,NA,TRBJ1-2,few,CAWSNGRLLGYTF,TGTGCCTGGAGTAACGGAAGGTTGCTTGGCTACACCTTC
TRBV12-3/TRBV12-4,NA,TRBJ1-6,many,CASSLGSLGNRPLHF,TGTGCCAGCAGTTTAGGGTCCCTCGGGAATAGACCCCTCCACTTT
TRBV10-3,NA,TRBJ1-2,many,CAISESRQTNYGYTF,TGTGCCATCAGTGAGTCGAGACAAACAAACTATGGCTACACCTTC
TRBV6-1,NA,TRBJ2-7,many,CASSEYRYEQYF,TGTGCCAGCAGTGAATACCGGTACGAGCAGTACTTC
TRBV3-1,NA,TRBJ2-7,many,CASSSLLGGEQYF,TGTGCCAGCAGCTCCCTGTTAGGTGGCGAGCAGTACTTC
TRBV24-1,NA,TRBJ2-7,many,CATSEDGQCRFYEQYF,TGTGCCACCAGTGAGGATGGACAGTGCCGCTTCTACGAGCAGTACTTC
TRBV5-6,NA,TRBJ2-2,NA,CASSLLGDQTGELFF,TGTGCCAGCAGCTTGTTGGGAGACCAAACCGGGGAGCTGTTTTTT
TRBV6-2/TRBV6-3,TRBD2,TRBJ2-3,few,CASSYSSWEGATDTQYF,TGTGCCAGCAGTTACTCGAGTTGGGAGGGTGCCACAGATACGCAGTATTTT
TRBV20-1,TRBD1,TRBJ2-7,NA,CSAFPLGQAYEQYF,TGCAGTGCTTTTCCGCTGGGACAGGCCTACGAGCAGTACTTC
TRBV5-1,NA,TRBJ2-5,many,CASSLGDQETQYF,TGCGCCAGCAGTCTGGGGGATCAAGAGACCCAGTACTTC
TRBV6-1,TRBD2,TRBJ2-1,NA,CASRLAGTYNEQFF,TGTGCCAGCAGGTTAGCGGGGACCTACAATGAGCAGTTCTTC
TRBV7-2,TRBD2,TRBJ2-7,many,CASSLMPTGSGGPIHEQYF,TGTGCCAGCAGCTTAATGCCCACTGGGAGCGGGGGGCCCATCCACGAGCAGTACTTC
TRBV6-2/TRBV6-3,NA,TRBJ2-7,NA,CASSYLPGRTYEQYF,TGTGCCAGCAGTTACTTGCCAGGAAGAACCTACGAGCAGTACTTC
TRBV5-6,NA,TRBJ2-3,many,CASSFNSGWTNTQYF,TGTGCCAGCAGCTTTAATTCAGGGTGGACGAATACGCAGTATTTT
TRBV15,NA,TRBJ1-2,NA,CATSLDKRGRNGYTF,TGTGCCACCAGCCTAGATAAGCGGGGGAGGAATGGCTACACCTTC
TRBV29-1,TRBD2,TRBJ2-1,NA,CSVVPSGRGNEQFF,TGCAGCGTTGTGCCAAGCGGGAGAGGGAATGAGCAGTTCTTC
TRBV20-1,NA,TRBJ1-2,many,CSAGQRANYGYTF,TGCAGTGCTGGACAGCGGGCGAACTATGGCTACACCTTC
TRBV13,NA,TRBJ1-2,many,CASRKGGANYGYTF,TGTGCCAGCAGGAAGGGGGGAGCTAACTATGGCTACACCTTC
TRBV6-2/TRBV6-3,NA,TRBJ1-6,few,CASSYPRGGYNSPLHF,TGTGCCAGCAGTTACCCCCGCGGAGGATATAATTCACCCCTCCACTTT